What follows is one T cell receptor (beta chain) and its context. Antigen unknown. The CDR3 is 14 residues long. Trimming stripped 1 base from V and 4 bases from J, with 9 bases between. Germline V gene sequence: CDR1 SGHRS, CDR2 YFSETQ. These data come from a study of OX40 agonist ivuxolimab in advanced cancers. Overall study results and limits: CD8+ T cells (on average) carried more expanded clones than CD4+ T cells.

Clones were sequenced by immunoSEQ multiplex PCR, and TCRdb holds only the in-frame ones, with some missing. This table has about 46,000 clones, around 88% appearing once. This clonotype was sampled from an adult with an advanced solid tumor such as melanoma, head and neck, liver or kidney cancer. The specimen comprised CD4+ or CD8+ T cells sorted from blood, sampled in a trial of the OX40 agonist ivuxolimab. The chain recombines TRBV5-1 with TRBJ2-4, with unresolved D. CDR3 bases: TGCGCCAGCAGCTTGTCCCCTCTTAAAAACATTCAGTACTTC. Its protein product is CASSLSPLKNIQYF.